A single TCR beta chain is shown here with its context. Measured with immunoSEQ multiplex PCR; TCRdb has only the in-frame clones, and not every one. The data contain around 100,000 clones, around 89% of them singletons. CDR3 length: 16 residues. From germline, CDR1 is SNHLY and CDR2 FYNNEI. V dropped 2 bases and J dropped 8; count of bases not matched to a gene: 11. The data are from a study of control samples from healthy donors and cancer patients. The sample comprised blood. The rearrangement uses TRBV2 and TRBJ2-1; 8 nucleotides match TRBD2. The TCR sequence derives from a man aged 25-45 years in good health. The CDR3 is CASSEFGLALGHEQFF. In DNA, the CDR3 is TGTGCCAGCAGTGAATTCGGACTAGCCCTCGGCCATGAGCAGTTCTTC.